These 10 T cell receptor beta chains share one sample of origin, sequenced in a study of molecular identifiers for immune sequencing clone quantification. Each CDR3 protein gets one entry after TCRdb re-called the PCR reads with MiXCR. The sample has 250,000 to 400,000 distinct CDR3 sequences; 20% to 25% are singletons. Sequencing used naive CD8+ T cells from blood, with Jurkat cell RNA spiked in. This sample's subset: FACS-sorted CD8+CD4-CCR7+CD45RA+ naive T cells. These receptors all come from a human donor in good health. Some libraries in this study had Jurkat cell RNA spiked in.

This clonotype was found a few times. The CDR3: CATSRDRGAYEQYF. The CDR3 DNA is TGTGCCACCAGCAGAGATAGGGGGGCCTACGAGCAGTACTTC. The J gene is TRBJ2-7, the V gene TRBV15; D may be TRBD1 or TRBD2 (6 bases each). The V gene lost 0 bases and the J gene lost 2 bases, with 8 bases spanning the gap. The CDR3 consists of 14 residues. Looked up from germline, CDR1 is LNHNV and CDR2 is YYDKDF (reference sequence).

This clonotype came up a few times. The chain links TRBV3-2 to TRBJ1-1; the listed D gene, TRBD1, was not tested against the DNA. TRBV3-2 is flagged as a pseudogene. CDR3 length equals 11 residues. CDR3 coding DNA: TGTGCCAGCAGGTCCCACACTGAAGCTTTCTTT. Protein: CASRSHTEAFF.

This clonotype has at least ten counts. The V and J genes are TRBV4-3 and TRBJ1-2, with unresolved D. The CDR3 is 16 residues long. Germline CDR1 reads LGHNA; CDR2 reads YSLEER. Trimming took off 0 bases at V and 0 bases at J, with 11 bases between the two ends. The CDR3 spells CASSQDITVSNYGYTF. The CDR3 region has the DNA TGCGCCAGCAGCCAAGATATAACAGTTTCTAACTATGGCTACACCTTC.

CDR3 residues: CASTSPGQAYEQYF. CDR3 nucleotide sequence: TGTGCCAGCACTTCCCCCGGACAGGCCTACGAGCAGTACTTC. V gene TRBV12-3 or TRBV12-4 combines with J gene TRBJ2-7, with TRBD1 identical over 7 bases. Trimming took 7 bases from V and 2 from J; bases not matched to a gene: 8. This CDR3 is built from 14 residues.

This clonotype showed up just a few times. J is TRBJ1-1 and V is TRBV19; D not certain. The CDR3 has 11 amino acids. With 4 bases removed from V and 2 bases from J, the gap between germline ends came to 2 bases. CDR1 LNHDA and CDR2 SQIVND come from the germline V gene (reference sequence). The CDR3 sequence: CASSNNTEAFF. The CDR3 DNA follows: TGTGCCAGTAGTAACAACACTGAAGCTTTCTTT.

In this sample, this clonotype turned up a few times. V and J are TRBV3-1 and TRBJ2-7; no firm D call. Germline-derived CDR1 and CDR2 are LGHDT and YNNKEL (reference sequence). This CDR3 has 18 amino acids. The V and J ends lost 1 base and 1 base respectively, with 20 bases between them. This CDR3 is CASSQGPGAGFSSYEQYF. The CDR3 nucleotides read TGTGCCAGCAGCCAAGGGCCTGGAGCCGGGTTTAGTTCCTACGAGCAGTACTTC.

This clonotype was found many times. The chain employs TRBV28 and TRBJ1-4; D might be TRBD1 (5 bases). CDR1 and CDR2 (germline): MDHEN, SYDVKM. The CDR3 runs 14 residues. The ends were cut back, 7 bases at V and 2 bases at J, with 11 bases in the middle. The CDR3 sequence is CASTPRGTNEKLFF. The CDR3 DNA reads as TGTGCCAGCACCCCGCGGGGGACTAATGAAAAACTGTTTTTT.

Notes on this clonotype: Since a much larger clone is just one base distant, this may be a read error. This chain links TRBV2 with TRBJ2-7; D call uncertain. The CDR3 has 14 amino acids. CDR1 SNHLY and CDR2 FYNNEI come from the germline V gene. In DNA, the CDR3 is TGTGCCAGCAGTGAAAGCTCTAGACCTACGGAGCAGCACTTC. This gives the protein CASSESSRPTEQHF.

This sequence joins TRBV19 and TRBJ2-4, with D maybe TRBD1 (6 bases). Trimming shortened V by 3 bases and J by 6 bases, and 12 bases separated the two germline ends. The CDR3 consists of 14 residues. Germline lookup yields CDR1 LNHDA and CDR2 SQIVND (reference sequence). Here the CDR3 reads CASSIGPGANIQYF. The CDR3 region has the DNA TGTGCCAGTAGTATCGGGCCAGGGGCAAACATTCAGTACTTC.

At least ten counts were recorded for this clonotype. The CDR3 sequence is CASSQEDTYEQYF. CDR3 coding DNA: TGCGCCAGCAGCCAAGAGGACACCTACGAGCAGTACTTC. The chain uses TRBV4-3 and TRBJ2-7; D perhaps matches TRBD1 (5 bases). This CDR3 has 13 residues. V lost 0 bases and J lost 2, with 5 bases in between. Germline V gives CDR1 LGHNA, CDR2 YSLEER.